This record looks at one TCR beta chain sequence and its context. Only a few counts were recorded for this clone. It lacks a known antigen. It has no much larger one-base neighbor in the sample; base qualities were not kept. Sorted unstimulated T cells and proliferating T cells recovered from mixed lymphocyte reactions were subjected to TCRbeta CDR3 sequencing. Fresh whole blood from roughly 10 HLA-typed healthy donors was used to isolate PBMCs. The library was obtained by the immunoSEQ multiplex PCR assay. The deep sequencing platform assayed about 10^5 TCR templates per sample. Genomic DNA extracted from sorted T cells was used for TCRbeta CDR3 sequencing. On the study's bioinformatics: The R programming language was used for clonal analysis of TCRbeta CDR3 data. Alloreactive CD4+ and CD8+ clones were identified by comparing unstimulated samples to CFSE-low samples taken after the reaction. Regulatory or non-regulatory origin of alloreactive CD4+ clones was assigned by matching sequences to the sorted unstimulated Treg and non-Treg repertoires. Sourced from immuneACCESS, this table was stored by TCRdb with only in-frame sequences that have V and J called. A share of the clones is absent; for the studies checked, an unresolved V gene accounts for under half, and the remainder has no known explanation. V, J and clone size reflect that table, while D and trimming were determined from the DNA. The sample contains 87,000 or so clones, about 87% of them found a single time. Jointly, the top ten make up about 16% of the sample.

This specimen belongs to a study of siplizumab effects on memory and regulatory T cells (dated by TCRdb to the late 2010s). With respect to the entire study: The effect of the anti-CD2 antibody siplizumab on alloreactive T-cell subsets was examined in allogeneic mixed lymphocyte reactions constructed from human PBMCs. The study at large found these results: Because sequences below about 10^-5 frequency were poorly captured, only a minor fraction of alloreactive clones could be mapped to unstimulated subsets. No functional confirmation was obtained for the suppressive function of proliferating Tregs from siplizumab cultures. Compared with memory T cells, unstimulated naive T cells appeared more diverse, and naive cells seemed to make a substantial contribution to the alloresponse. The cumulative frequency of alloreactive sequences traceable to unstimulated CD4+ memory T cells was significantly reduced by siplizumab. Roughly 75-95% of proliferating CD4+ or CD8+ clones could not be assigned a naive or memory phenotype. In reactions with siplizumab, an average of 68.8% of mappable alloreactive CD4+ clones were Treg-derived, compared with roughly 26% in control reactions.

V trim: 7 bases; J trim: 1 base; unmatched bases: 4. CDR1 and CDR2 (SQVTM, ANQGSEA) derive from the germline V gene. From its cysteine to its phenylalanine, the CDR3 spans 13 amino acids. Of the read, only the CDR3 DNA is kept; its 39 bases are in frame from base 1. This TCR derives from a human donor in good health. The V and J genes are TRBV29-1 and TRBJ2-4; 7 bases in the junction line up with TRBD1. The sample taken for sequencing was CD4+ T cells sorted from blood. The CDR3 amino acid sequence is: CSAEQGAKNIQYF. The sequenced DNA: TGCAGCGCCGAACAGGGGGCCAAAAACATTCAGTACTTC.